In this sample, the clone carrying this TCR beta chain is medium-sized. Germline is not matched at one junction end, which may reflect a read error. These data come from a study of sequential checkpoint blockade in melanoma. Background on the study: Randomization was 1:1 between first-line nivolumab→ipilimumab and ipilimumab→nivolumab.

TCRdb's table, derived via immunoSEQ multiplex PCR, lists solely in-frame clones and lacks some. The repertoire consists of around 16,000 clones, with 70% to 85% occurring once and the leading ten covering about 29%. The treatment here: randomized to nivolumab then ipilimumab (arm A) or the reverse (arm B). CDR1 is SEHNR and CDR2 is FQNEAQ in the germline V gene (reference sequence). This CDR3 is built from 12 residues. This chain uses TRBV7-9 with TRBJ1-3, with 8 bases that match TRBD1. This receptor was identified in a human donor with melanoma. Source: CD8+ T cells sorted from blood (inferred from file names), taken from a patient given nivolumab and ipilimumab in sequence. The chain's CDR3 is CACRGQGNTIYF. CDR3 bases: TGTGCCTGCAGGGGGCAAGGAAACACCATATATTTT.